Following are 8 T cell receptor beta chains from one sample sequenced in a study of blood T cell repertoires in COVID-19. Sequencing was performed with immunoSEQ multiplex PCR; in TCRdb, only in-frame clones are kept and a portion is missing. This table holds fewer than 500,000 clones, 70% to 90% found once. The sample was PBMCs or T cells enriched from blood (not recorded which). The receptors originated from a woman aged 18-30 years with acute COVID-19.

The gene calls are TRBV7-2 and TRBJ2-5, with TRBD2 matching over 9 bases. Per germline, CDR1 SGHTA and CDR2 FQGNSA. The CDR3 runs 17 residues. V lost 5 bases and J lost 5; bases outside the gene matches: 15. This chain's CDR3 is CASSAGWLAGSFETQYF. The CDR3 coding sequence is TGTGCCAGCAGCGCCGGGTGGCTAGCGGGATCTTTCGAGACCCAGTACTTC.

This chain uses TRBV9 with TRBJ1-3; D gene unclear. V was cut by 2 bases and J by 2 bases, with 11 bases left in between. The CDR3 runs to 15 residues. The germline gives CDR1 SGDLS, CDR2 YYNGEE. In DNA form, the CDR3 reads TGTGCCAGCAGCGTTTCGAACAGCCCTGGAAACACCATATATTTT. It is translated as CASSVSNSPGNTIYF.

V is TRBV27 and J is TRBJ2-7; the match to TRBD1 covers 8 bases. The V gene's germline CDR1 is MNHEY and CDR2 SMNVEV (reference sequence). V lost 2 bases to trimming and J lost 4 bases; unmatched junction nucleotides: 7. The CDR3 consists of 15 residues. This CDR3 is CASSLTGGNQYEQYF. The CDR3 DNA reads as TGTGCCAGCAGTTTAACAGGGGGGAATCAGTACGAGCAGTACTTC.

The chain has TRBV9 and TRBJ1-2; 7 positions agree with TRBD1. This CDR3 is 13 amino acids long. V shed 4 bases and J 8 bases; nucleotides not matched to a gene: 8. Germline values: CDR1 SGDLS, CDR2 YYNGEE. The CDR3: CASSPDRVDGYTF. The CDR3 DNA is TGTGCCAGCAGCCCAGACAGGGTTGACGGCTACACCTTC.

The CDR3 bases are TGTGCCACCAGCAGAGATCAGACAGGGACTTCACCCCTCCACTTT. Translation: CATSRDQTGTSPLHF. The V and J genes are TRBV15 and TRBJ1-6; the match to TRBD1 covers 7 bases. The germline V gene has CDR1 LNHNV and CDR2 YYDKDF (reference sequence). The CDR3 runs to 15 residues. The trim removed 0 bases at V and 9 bases at J, leaving 5 bases unmatched.

This chain connects TRBV19 to TRBJ2-3; D not resolved. The V gene's germline CDR1 is LNHDA and CDR2 SQIVND (reference sequence). V was pared by 5 bases and J by 4 bases, with 10 bases between. This CDR3 is built from 13 residues. The CDR3 sequence is CASSARVADTQYF. In DNA, the CDR3 is TGTGCCAGTAGTGCTCGAGTTGCAGATACGCAGTATTTT.

V gene TRBV6-6 combines with J gene TRBJ2-1; 9 bases agree with TRBD2. Germline CDR1 is MNHNY and CDR2 is SVGAGI (reference sequence). Unmatched junction bases numbered 5, after V lost 2 bases and J lost 9 bases. This CDR3 has 14 amino acids. The CDR3, as DNA: TGTGCCAGCAGTTACCGCGGGGGGGAAGGTGAGCAGTTCTTC. This encodes CASSYRGGEGEQFF.

The rearrangement joins TRBV6-5 to TRBJ1-2, with TRBD1 matching over 7 bases. From germline, CDR1 is MNHEY and CDR2 SVGAGI. This CDR3 is built from 12 residues. V lost 7 bases to trimming and J lost 8 bases; unmatched junction nucleotides: 7. In DNA form, the CDR3 reads TGTGCCAGCACCGACAGGGCCCGGGGCTACACCTTC. Its translation: CASTDRARGYTF.